One and the same sample provided the 30 T cell receptor beta chains below, sequenced in a study of cytomegalovirus exposure and HLA in healthy donors. Primers included in the PCR were 60 Vbeta and 13 Jbeta primers. TCRdb's table, derived via immunoSEQ multiplex PCR, lists solely in-frame clones and lacks some. The repertoire consists of some 200,000 clones, with about 80% occurring once and the leading ten covering under 0.8%. The sequenced sample consisted of PBMCs. These TCRs come from a boy aged 5-17 years in good health and CMV-seronegative.

The CDR3: CASSEVEGEAFF. CDR3 nucleotide sequence: TGTGCCAGCAGTGAAGTGGAGGGCGAAGCTTTCTTT. The J gene is TRBJ1-1, the V gene TRBV2; D is unresolved. There are 12 residues in the CDR3. Germline assignment: CDR1 SNHLY and CDR2 FYNNEI. The ends were cut back, 1 base at V and 8 bases at J, with 8 bases in the middle.

This rearrangement joins TRBV4-1 to TRBJ1-4, with 10 bases matching TRBD1. With 8 bases clipped from V and 2 bases from J, the junction kept 11 bases outside the gene matches. The CDR3 loop spans 17 amino acids. Germline CDR1 and CDR2: MGHRA and YSYEKL. This chain's CDR3 is CASRNPGQGTTNEKLFF. In DNA form, the CDR3 reads TGCGCCAGCCGAAACCCGGGACAGGGGACTACTAATGAAAAACTGTTTTTT.

The chain links TRBV7-9 to TRBJ2-7, with D possibly being TRBD2 (5 bases). Per germline, CDR1 SEHNR and CDR2 FQNEAQ (reference sequence). The V end lost 8 bases, the J end lost 2 bases, and 16 bases lay between the germline ends. This CDR3 is built from 14 residues. CDR3 in amino acids: CASGLTLAPYEQYF. CDR3 in DNA: TGTGCCAGCGGACTCACCTTGGCCCCCTACGAGCAGTACTTC.

The chain is built from TRBV6-1 and TRBJ2-1; D might be TRBD2 (6 bases). CDR3 size: 15 residues. The V gene lost 5 bases and the J gene lost 0 bases, with 11 bases spanning the gap. Germline V lookup: CDR1 MNHNS, CDR2 SASEGT. Written as DNA, the CDR3 is TGTGCCAGCAGTCCTCACGGGGGCTCCTACAATGAGCAGTTCTTC. It is translated as CASSPHGGSYNEQFF.

The genes are TRBV27 and TRBJ2-3, with 7 bases matching TRBD2. Germline assignment: CDR1 MNHEY and CDR2 SMNVEV (reference sequence). The junction had 7 bases not matched to a gene; V was cut back by 5 bases and J by 11 bases. The CDR3 has 12 amino acids. The CDR3 here is CASSLGGPVQYF. The DNA for the CDR3 is TGTGCCAGCAGTCTGGGAGGGCCAGTGCAGTATTTT.

This clone was seen a single time. The chain couples TRBV7-3 to TRBJ2-7; D is possibly TRBD2 (7 bases). The CDR3 spans 14 residues. CDR1 is SGHTA, CDR2 FQGTGA, per germline. The germline V and J ends were trimmed by 5 bases and 4 bases, with 15 bases remaining between them. The CDR3 sequence is CASSPRGGGYEQYF. In DNA form, the CDR3 reads TGTGCCAGCAGCCCCCGGGGAGGGGGTTACGAGCAGTACTTC.

The chain uses TRBV2 and TRBJ2-7, with D perhaps TRBD2 (5 bases). The V gene lost 7 bases and the J gene lost 2 bases, with 9 bases spanning the gap. This CDR3 is built from 12 residues. Germline V gives CDR1 SNHLY, CDR2 FYNNEI. In DNA, the CDR3 is TGTGCCAGCAAAGCGGCGGCCTACGAGCAGTACTTC. Translation: CASKAAAYEQYF.

DNA of the CDR3: TGTGCCAGCAGCCTAAGGGGGGGAGGGGAAGCTTTCTTT. This translates into CASSLRGGGEAFF. The chain is built from TRBV7-8 and TRBJ1-1; tentative D call: TRBD1 (6 bases). Germline lookup yields CDR1 SGHVS and CDR2 FQNEAQ. The CDR3 is 13 residues long. With 5 bases removed from V and 8 bases from J, the gap between germline ends came to 15 bases.

This clone was detected once. The CDR3 reads CASSLARDQPQHF. CDR3 in DNA: TGCGCCAGCAGCTTAGCCAGGGATCAGCCCCAGCATTTT. The chain couples TRBV5-1 to TRBJ1-5, with D possibly matching TRBD1 (5 bases). Germline V gene data show CDR1 as SGHRS and CDR2 as YFSETQ. The CDR3 extends over 13 amino acids. Trimming shortened V by 2 bases and J by 5 bases, and 8 bases separated the two germline ends.

V usage is TRBV19 and J usage is TRBJ2-5; TRBD1 might be the D (6 bases). The CDR3 is 14 residues long. CDR1 is LNHDA and CDR2 is SQIVND in the germline V gene (reference sequence). The V and J ends lost 6 bases and 4 bases respectively, with 15 bases between them. The CDR3 region is CASSVTGSSETQYF. For the CDR3, the DNA is TGTGCCAGTAGCGTCACAGGGAGCTCAGAGACCCAGTACTTC.

This clone has a handful of counts. The chain joins TRBV6-1 to TRBJ2-7; 7 bases are shared with TRBD1. The V gene end was trimmed by 5 bases and the J gene end by 2 bases; junction bases not matched to a gene: 6. Germline CDR1 and CDR2: MNHNS and SASEGT. The length of the CDR3 is 14 residues. The CDR3 reads CASSPGTEPYEQYF. DNA for the CDR3: TGTGCCAGCAGTCCCGGGACAGAGCCCTACGAGCAGTACTTC.

Regarding this clone: Other DNA sequences within the sample encode an identical CDR3. The chain has TRBV7-3 and TRBJ1-1; no clear D. Germline values: CDR1 SGHTA, CDR2 FQGTGA. The CDR3 has 14 residues. The ends were cut back, 1 base at V and 4 bases at J, with 10 bases in the middle. Here the CDR3 reads CASSLNPGSTEAFF. In nucleotides, the CDR3 is TGTGCCAGCAGCTTAAATCCCGGGTCCACTGAAGCTTTCTTT.

This clone showed up just once. The chain is built from TRBV5-8 and TRBJ1-6; perhaps TRBD1 as D (6 bases). Germline CDR1 is SGHTS and CDR2 is YDEGEE. Trimming took off 4 bases at V and 5 bases at J, with 10 bases between the two ends. The CDR3 sequence is 14 residues long. CDR3 residues: CASSRYRDNSPLHF. CDR3 nucleotides: TGTGCCAGCAGCCGTTACAGGGATAATTCACCCCTCCACTTT.

DNA for the CDR3: TGTGCCAGCAGCCAAGGGACTAGCGGGGGCTCCTACAATGAGCAGTTCTTC. Protein sequence: CASSQGTSGGSYNEQFF. The J gene is TRBJ2-1, the V gene TRBV4-2; TRBD2 matches 13 bases. The ends lost 1 base at V and 0 bases at J; junction bases unmatched: 0. Germline CDR1 is LGHNA and CDR2 is YNFKEQ. The CDR3 covers 17 residues.

The rearrangement links TRBV4-2 to TRBJ1-1; 9 nucleotides match TRBD1. Germline-derived CDR1 and CDR2 are LGHNA and YNFKEQ. The CDR3 length is 13 residues. V trimming: 5 bases; J trimming: 7 bases; junction bases outside the gene matches: 5. For the CDR3, the DNA is TGTGCCAGCAGCGCACAGGGGGCGAATGAAGCTTTCTTT. It encodes CASSAQGANEAFF.

V and J are TRBV6-1 and TRBJ1-1; 7 bases are a match to TRBD1. Per the germline V gene, CDR1 is MNHNS and CDR2 is SASEGT. The CDR3 covers 15 residues. J gave up 0 bases and V 9 bases, and 10 bases lay outside the gene matches. This CDR3 is CASPEPGQLNTEAFF. CDR3 in DNA: TGTGCCAGTCCTGAACCGGGACAGCTGAACACTGAAGCTTTCTTT.

V and J are TRBV7-9 and TRBJ1-1, with D unclear. The germline V and J ends were trimmed by 1 base and 7 bases, with 10 bases remaining between them. The CDR3 has 13 amino acids. Per germline, CDR1 SEHNR and CDR2 FQNEAQ (reference sequence). The CDR3 sequence is CASSLVVGSEAFF. The CDR3 DNA follows: TGTGCCAGCAGCTTAGTCGTGGGGAGTGAAGCTTTCTTT.

The chain links TRBV30 to TRBJ2-1; 7 nucleotides line up with TRBD1. Germline CDR1 and CDR2: GTSNPN and SVGIG (reference sequence). The J segment lost 7 bases and the V segment lost 2 bases, leaving 2 bases of the junction unmatched. This CDR3 has 12 amino acids. CDR3: CAWSTGVNEQFF. Written as DNA, the CDR3 is TGTGCCTGGAGTACAGGGGTTAATGAGCAGTTCTTC. The full variable domain, with the rest looked up from reference TRBV30 and TRBJ2-1, is SQTIHQWPATLVQPVGSPLSLECTVEGTSNPNLYWYRQAAGRGLQLLFYSVGIGQISSEVPQNLSASRPQDRQFILSSKKLLLSDSGFYLCAWSTGVNEQFFGPGTRLTVL.

The rearrangement joins TRBV27 to TRBJ2-1; perhaps TRBD1 as D (6 bases). This CDR3 region has 15 residues. Between the trimmed V and J ends, which lost 7 bases and 0 bases, there was a span of 13 bases. Germline V gene sequence: CDR1 MNHEY, CDR2 SMNVEV (reference sequence). The CDR3 DNA reads as TGTGCCAGCATCTCCAGGGGAAGCTCCTACAATGAGCAGTTCTTC. Translated: CASISRGSSYNEQFF.

J is TRBJ2-7 and V is TRBV19, with 8 nucleotides matching TRBD1. The CDR3 sequence is 15 residues long. The germline V gene encodes CDR1 LNHDA and CDR2 SQIVND (reference sequence). V dropped 6 bases and J dropped 2; count of bases not matched to a gene: 9. The CDR3 reads CASRTSGGGTYEQYF. In nucleotides, the CDR3 is TGTGCCAGTAGGACATCAGGGGGCGGTACCTACGAGCAGTACTTC.

This clone has a handful of counts. The gene calls are TRBV7-2 and TRBJ2-5, with 7 bases fitting TRBD1. Looked up from germline, CDR1 is SGHTA and CDR2 is FQGNSA. The V segment lost 7 bases and the J segment 5 bases; nucleotides outside the gene matches: 19. The CDR3 covers 17 residues. The CDR3 protein is CASNERHGRGFEETQYF. CDR3 DNA: TGTGCCAGCAACGAGAGGCACGGCAGGGGGTTTGAGGAGACCCAGTACTTC. The full variable domain, in which reference TRBV7-2 and TRBJ2-5 provide the parts outside the CDR3, is GAGVSQSPSNKVTEKGKDVELRCDPISGHTALYWYRQSLGQGLEFLIYFQGNSAPDKSGLPSDRFSAERTGGSVSTLTIQRTQQEDSAVYLCASNERHGRGFEETQYFGPGTRLLVL.

The chain has TRBV11-2 and TRBJ1-2; TRBD1 aligns across 9 bases. The trim removed 4 bases at V and 12 bases at J, leaving 15 bases unmatched. This CDR3 comprises 15 residues. Per the germline V gene, CDR1 is SGHAT and CDR2 is FQNNGV. CDR3 amino acids: CASSSPTGGRRGHTF. DNA for the CDR3: TGTGCCAGCAGCTCCCCTACAGGGGGCCGGCGCGGCCACACCTTC.

This rearrangement joins TRBV5-4 to TRBJ2-5; 8 bases map to TRBD2. The CDR3 totals 15 residues. Germline V lookup: CDR1 SGHNT, CDR2 YYREEE (reference sequence). Losses at the gene ends were 0 bases for V and 5 bases for J; bases not matched to a gene: 6. CDR3 sequence reads: CASSLGAGDRETQYF. In nucleotides, the CDR3 is TGTGCCAGCAGCTTGGGAGCGGGAGATAGGGAGACCCAGTACTTC. Supplemented by reference TRBV5-4 and TRBJ2-5, the full variable domain reads ETGVTQSPTHLIKTRGQQVTLRCSSQSGHNTVSWYQQALGQGPQFIFQYYREEENGRGNFPPRFSGLQFPNYSSELNVNALELDDSALYLCASSLGAGDRETQYFGPGTRLLVL.

This clone appeared a single time. The genes are TRBV23-1 and TRBJ2-5, with D tentatively TRBD1 (5 bases). TRBJ2-7 matches the DNA end more closely, so the J call is doubtful. TRBV23-1 is sorted into the ORF group, with uncertain function. The CDR3 has 18 amino acids. The CDR3 sequence is CASSQSTPTRGDSDEQYF. The CDR3 DNA sequence: TGCGCCAGCAGTCAATCAACCCCCACAAGAGGCGACAGCGACGAGCAGTACTTC.

This chain links TRBV7-2 with TRBJ2-2; TRBD1 matches 12 bases. The J segment lost 6 bases and the V segment lost 5 bases, leaving 13 bases of the junction unmatched. This CDR3 has 18 amino acids. CDR1 is SGHTA and CDR2 is FQGNSA in the germline V gene. The CDR3 region has the DNA TGTGCCAGCAGCGCTCGTCTTGGGACAGGGGGCGCCGCCGGGGAGCTGTTTTTT. Translating it yields CASSARLGTGGAAGELFF. Full variable domain (outside the CDR3, taken from reference TRBV7-2 and TRBJ2-2): GAGVSQSPSNKVTEKGKDVELRCDPISGHTALYWYRQSLGQGLEFLIYFQGNSAPDKSGLPSDRFSAERTGGSVSTLTIQRTQQEDSAVYLCASSARLGTGGAAGELFFGEGSRLTVL.

The rearrangement uses TRBV19 and TRBJ1-5, with D possibly matching TRBD1 (5 bases). V was shortened by 5 bases and J by 3 bases, with 14 bases between the two germline ends. The germline V gene has CDR1 LNHDA and CDR2 SQIVND (reference sequence). The CDR3 has 15 residues. CDR3 nucleotides: TGTGCCAGTAGTGCTCGTAGGGGCCTCAATCAGCCCCAGCATTTT. Its translation: CASSARRGLNQPQHF.

This clone was observed a few times. V usage is TRBV4-1 and J usage is TRBJ1-5; no clear D gene. CDR3 length equals 15 residues. Trimming left V 0 bases short and J 1 base short, with 7 bases between. CDR1 and CDR2 from the germline V gene are MGHRA and YSYEKL. CDR3 DNA sequence: TGCGCCAGCAGCCAAGAGGGCCCCAGCAATCAGCCCCAGCATTTT. It is translated as CASSQEGPSNQPQHF.

CDR3 nucleotide sequence: TGTGCCAGCAGCTCGTTCAGGGCAGGAAGTACTGAAGCTTTCTTT. As protein: CASSSFRAGSTEAFF. V usage is TRBV11-2 and J usage is TRBJ1-1; maybe TRBD1 (5 bases). Germline V gives CDR1 SGHAT, CDR2 FQNNGV. V was shortened by 4 bases and J by 5 bases, with 17 bases between the two germline ends. The length of the CDR3 is 15 residues.

This clone occurred a few times. This chain uses TRBV6-1 with TRBJ1-5, with D unclear. CDR3 length equals 13 residues. Between the trimmed V and J ends, which lost 8 bases and 7 bases, there was a span of 15 bases. In germline, CDR1 is MNHNS, CDR2 SASEGT. The CDR3 sequence: CASLGVQGQPQHF. CDR3 DNA: TGTGCCAGCCTGGGAGTCCAAGGACAGCCCCAGCATTTT.

The chain is built from TRBV21-1 and TRBJ1-2; no check of the table's D call, TRBD1, against the DNA was made. TRBV21-1 is a listed pseudogene. The CDR3 totals 17 residues. CDR3 bases: TGTGCCAGCAGCATCGTGAAGGGGGTCCCAGAAGGACAGGGCTACACCTTC. Amino acid sequence: CASSIVKGVPEGQGYTF.